These 9 T cell receptor beta chains were all obtained from the same sample, sequenced in a study of T cell repertoires in cytomegalovirus infection. Their antigens remain unidentified. TCRdb re-called the reads with MiXCR, one entry per CDR3 protein. Of 200,000 to 250,000 distinct CDR3 sequences in the sample, roughly two fifths were seen once. The starting material was CD8+ T cells from cultured PBMCs, obtained from culture after CMV antigen stimulation. All receptors come from a human donor in good health (CMV status not recorded). Some clones in this sample may be carry-over from other donors' samples.

The chain combines TRBV15 with TRBJ1-6, with a possible D match to TRBD1 (6 bases). In germline, CDR1 is LNHNV, CDR2 YYDKDF (reference sequence). Trimming shortened V by 0 bases and J by 0 bases, and 18 bases separated the two germline ends. CDR3 size: 20 residues. The chain's CDR3 is CATSRDGPGEVSSYNSPLHF. The CDR3 DNA follows: TGTGCCACCAGCAGAGATGGGCCAGGGGAAGTTTCCTCCTATAATTCACCCCTCCACTTT.

About this clonotype itself: A junction boundary mismatches the germline segment, possibly from a read error. The chain carries TRBV6-1 and TRBJ1-6, with D unresolved. In germline, CDR1 is MNHNS, CDR2 SASEGT. The CDR3 extends over 14 amino acids. DNA of the CDR3: TGTGCAAGCAGTGAAGCAAGTGGTAATTCACCCCTCCACTTT. It codes for CASSEASGNSPLHF.

The rearrangement joins TRBV7-9 to TRBJ2-5; no firm D call. There are 14 residues in the CDR3. V lost 1 base, J lost 7 bases, and 13 bases lay in between. Per germline, CDR1 SEHNR and CDR2 FQNEAQ (reference sequence). CDR3 coding DNA: TGTGCCAGCAGCTTAGTGACCGGGTCGGGGACCCAGTACTTC. It encodes CASSLVTGSGTQYF.

V and J are TRBV12-5 and TRBJ2-1; D could derive from TRBD1 or TRBD2 (5 bases each). Germline V gene sequence: CDR1 LGHNT, CDR2 FRNRAP. The CDR3 consists of 15 residues. The ends were cut back, 7 bases at V and 2 bases at J, with 15 bases in the middle. The CDR3 spells CASAMGERPYNEQFF. In nucleotides, the CDR3 is TGTGCTAGTGCCATGGGGGAGAGACCCTACAATGAGCAGTTCTTC.

This clonotype was counted between two and nine times. V is TRBV28 and J is TRBJ2-6, with 9 bases fitting TRBD2. Losses at the gene ends were 5 bases for V and 0 bases for J; bases not matched to a gene: 17. The CDR3 has 21 residues. CDR1 MDHEN and CDR2 SYDVKM come from the germline V gene. CDR3 in amino acids: CASSPRKVAGAQYSGANVLTF. The CDR3 DNA is TGTGCCAGCAGTCCCCGGAAGGTAGCGGGAGCGCAGTACTCTGGGGCCAACGTCCTGACTTTC.

This clonotype was recorded a few times. V and J are TRBV11-2 and TRBJ2-3; D is unresolved. V was shortened by 3 bases and J by 0 bases, with 13 bases between the two germline ends. The CDR3 runs 16 residues. The germline gives CDR1 SGHAT, CDR2 FQNNGV. The CDR3, as DNA: TGTGCCAGCAGCTTTGGGAAACTATCTAGCACAGATACGCAGTATTTT. Protein: CASSFGKLSSTDTQYF.

Comments on this clonotype: A junction end diverges from the germline sequence, so it may reflect a read error. The chain employs TRBV5-1 and TRBJ2-1; D possibly corresponds to TRBD1 (5 bases). CDR1 is SGHRS, CDR2 YFSETQ, per germline. The CDR3 spans 15 residues. Written as DNA, the CDR3 is TGCGCCAGCAGCCCCGATTCTGGGGCCTACAATGTGCAGTTCTTC. It encodes CASSPDSGAYNVQFF.

V gene TRBV7-3 combines with J gene TRBJ2-1, with TRBD1 identical over 10 bases. The CDR3 is made up of 13 amino acids. The V gene end was trimmed by 9 bases and the J gene end by 4 bases; junction bases not matched to a gene: 3. CDR1 SGHTA and CDR2 FQGTGA come from the germline V gene. The CDR3: CASGQGGYNEQFF. As DNA, the CDR3 is TGTGCCAGTGGACAGGGGGGGTACAATGAGCAGTTCTTC.

The chain is built from TRBV29-1 and TRBJ2-1; the match to TRBD1 covers 11 bases. Trimming at V came to 6 bases and at J to 2 bases, leaving 3 bases not matched to a gene. The CDR3 is 14 residues long. CDR1 is SQVTM, CDR2 ANQGSEA, per germline. The CDR3 sequence is CSVEDRGPYNEQFF. DNA for the CDR3: TGCAGCGTAGAGGACAGGGGGCCCTACAATGAGCAGTTCTTC.